This T cell receptor (beta chain) was captured by sequencing in a study of patients and donors after allogeneic stem cell transplantation (dated by TCRdb to about 2020). The library was obtained by RT-PCR. The reads were generated on a NextSeq 550. TCRdb took the public reads, trimmed them with fastp at Q25, ran MiXCR for clone calling and kept in-frame beta chains. Each CDR3 protein appears once, grouped with its most common genes and DNA. Recorded for this sample are over 400,000 distinct CDR3 sequences; roughly 16% of them occurred a single time. Just over 7% of the sample rests with the top ten. From cysteine to phenylalanine, the CDR3 is 12 amino acids long. This entry keeps only the CDR3 DNA: 36 bases, framed from base 1. The germline V gene encodes CDR1 SGHVS and CDR2 FQNEAQ. The germline ends are 6 bases apart after V is trimmed by 3 bases and J by 4 bases. This clonotype was picked up many times. Which antigen it targets is not known. No base quality values were provided; no much bigger clone lies one nucleotide off.

The V and J segments used are TRBV7-8 and TRBJ1-1, with the D gene not confidently named. The specimen sequenced was blood, either unsorted or a sorted T cell fraction (not recorded which). The clonotype comes from a human donor who was either an allogeneic HSCT recipient or a stem cell or donor lymphocyte infusion donor (not recorded which). It is not recorded whose cells these are; they may come from a transplant donor. In nucleotide form, the sequence is TGTGCCAGCAGCTTTAGGCCCACTGAAGCTTTCTTT. The encoded protein is CASSFRPTEAFF.